This TCR beta chain was obtained from a study of T cell responses to AZD1222 COVID-19 vaccine. Whole-study results and caveats: Only after the peak T cell response were repertoires sampled.

Only in-frame clones appear in the TCRdb table, and some are missing; sequencing was by immunoSEQ multiplex PCR. Among more than 60,000 clones listed, about four fifths were seen once. Concerning this clone: Its antigen remains unknown.

Looked up from germline, CDR1 is SGHDT and CDR2 is YYEEEE. This CDR3 contains 16 residues. The germline V and J ends were trimmed by 3 bases and 1 base, with 11 bases remaining between them. Sample: peripheral blood, taken 28 days after the second AZD1222 dose. The source of this sequence is an adult who received the AZD1222 COVID-19 vaccine. The chain is built from TRBV5-6 and TRBJ2-6, with D possibly being TRBD1 or TRBD2 (5 bases each). CDR3 region: CASSSDTGSGANVLTF. CDR3 coding DNA: TGTGCCAGCAGCTCGGACACGGGATCTGGGGCCAACGTCCTGACTTTC.